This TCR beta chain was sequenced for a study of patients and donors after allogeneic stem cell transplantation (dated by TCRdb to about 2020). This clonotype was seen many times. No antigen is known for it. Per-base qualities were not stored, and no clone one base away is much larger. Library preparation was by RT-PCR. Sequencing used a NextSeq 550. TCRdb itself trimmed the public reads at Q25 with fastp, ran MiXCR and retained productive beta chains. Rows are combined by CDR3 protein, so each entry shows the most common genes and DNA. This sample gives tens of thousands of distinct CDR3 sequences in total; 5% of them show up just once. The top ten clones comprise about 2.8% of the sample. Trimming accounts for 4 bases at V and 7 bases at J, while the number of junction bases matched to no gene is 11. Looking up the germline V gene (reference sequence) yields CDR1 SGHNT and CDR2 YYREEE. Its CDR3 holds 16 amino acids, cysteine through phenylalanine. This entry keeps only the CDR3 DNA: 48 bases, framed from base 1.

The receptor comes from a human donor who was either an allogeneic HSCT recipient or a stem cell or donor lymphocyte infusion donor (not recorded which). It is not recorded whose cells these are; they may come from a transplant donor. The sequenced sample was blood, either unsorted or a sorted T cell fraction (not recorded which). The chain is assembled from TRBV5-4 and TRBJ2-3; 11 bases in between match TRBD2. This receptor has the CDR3 CASSKTSGVGENTQYF. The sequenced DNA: TGTGCCAGCAGCAAGACTAGCGGGGTGGGCGAGAATACGCAGTATTTT.